The clone carrying this TCR beta chain was seen repeatedly, ten times or more. Regions amplified from RNA transcripts were the TCR beta CDR3 regions. The HTBI primer set drove a first-round RT-PCR of the TCR CDR3. Via MiXCR, TCRdb re-called the multiplex PCR reads, giving one row per CDR3 protein. Of 380,000 or so distinct CDR3 sequences in the sample, 19% were seen once. Graves' hyperthyroidism without ophthalmopathy progression within 18 months was termed stable. Newly diagnosed hyperthyroidism, duration under 2 months, in patients aged 18 to 65. Per germline, CDR1 DFQATT and CDR2 SNEGSKA (reference sequence). The CDR3 is made up of 10 amino acids. This sample was included in a study of T cells in Graves' hyperthyroidism and ophthalmopathy.

The TCR was taken from a woman aged 18-29 years with Graves' hyperthyroidism. Sequencing used blood. This chain links TRBV20-1 with TRBJ1-5, with D unresolved. CDR3 DNA: TGCCACGAATGGAATCAGCCCCAGCATTTT. Translation: CHEWNQPQHF.